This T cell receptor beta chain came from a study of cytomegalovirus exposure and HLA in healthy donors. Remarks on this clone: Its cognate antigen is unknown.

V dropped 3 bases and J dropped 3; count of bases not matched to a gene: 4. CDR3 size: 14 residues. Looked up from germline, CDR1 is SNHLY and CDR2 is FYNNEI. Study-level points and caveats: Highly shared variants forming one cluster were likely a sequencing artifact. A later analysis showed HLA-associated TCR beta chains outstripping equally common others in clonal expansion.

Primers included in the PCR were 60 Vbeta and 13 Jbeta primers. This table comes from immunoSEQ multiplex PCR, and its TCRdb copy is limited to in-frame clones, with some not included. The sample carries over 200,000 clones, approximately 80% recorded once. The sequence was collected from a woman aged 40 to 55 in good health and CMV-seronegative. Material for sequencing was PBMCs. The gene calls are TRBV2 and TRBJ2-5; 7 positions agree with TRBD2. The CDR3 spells CASSELTSEETQYF. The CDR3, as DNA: TGTGCCAGCAGTGAGTTAACTAGCGAAGAGACCCAGTACTTC.